The source of this T cell receptor beta chain is a study of PD-1 blockade in mismatch repair-deficient tumors. The table came from immunoSEQ multiplex PCR; TCRdb's copy has only in-frame clones and leaves some out. The data hold around 52,000 clones, with roughly 80% observed a single time. The ends were cut back, 4 bases at V and 5 bases at J, with 22 bases in the middle. Germline V CDR1 and CDR2: SGHNT, YYREEE (reference sequence). This CDR3 contains 16 residues. This TCR was sampled from an adult with mismatch repair-deficient cancer. The chain uses TRBV5-4 and TRBJ2-7; D unresolved. The material sequenced was peripheral blood, taken around 19 weeks after starting pembrolizumab. The chain's CDR3 is CASSPDPTLLSNEQYF. CDR3 sequence (DNA): TGTGCCAGCAGCCCGGATCCCACCCTTTTGAGCAACGAGCAGTACTTC.